A single sample is the source of the 27 T cell receptor beta chains below, sequenced in a study of T cells after posttransplantation cyclophosphamide. Here immunoSEQ multiplex PCR was the method, and the copy in TCRdb shows in-frame clones only, minus some. The sample holds roughly 45,000 clones, and no clone turns up only once. The sample comprised PBMCs. These TCRs come from a man aged 40-49 years in good health, CMV-negative, and a related stem cell transplant donor.

The J gene is TRBJ2-1, the V gene TRBV18, with 8 nucleotides matching TRBD1. The CDR3 covers 13 residues. The J segment lost 7 bases and the V segment lost 3 bases, leaving 2 bases of the junction unmatched. Per germline, CDR1 KGHSH and CDR2 LQKENI. The CDR3 coding sequence is TGTGCCAGCTCACCCGGGACAGGTAATGAGCAGTTCTTC. It yields the protein CASSPGTGNEQFF.

This clone was counted at least ten times. V is TRBV28 and J is TRBJ2-5; D remains ambiguous. Germline CDR1 and CDR2: MDHEN and SYDVKM. Trimming cost V 6 bases and J 0 bases, with 14 bases left between them. This CDR3 has 15 amino acids. Here the CDR3 reads CASSAVTPYQETQYF. The CDR3 DNA reads as TGTGCCAGCAGCGCGGTGACCCCGTACCAAGAGACCCAGTACTTC. Looking up the rest from reference TRBV28 and TRBJ2-5 gives the full variable domain: DVKVTQSSRYLVKRTGEKVFLECVQDMDHENMFWYRQDPGLGLRLIYFSYDVKMKEKGDIPEGYSVSREKKERFSLILESASTNQTSMYLCASSAVTPYQETQYFGPGTRLLVL.

This clone has ten or more counts. The chain is built from TRBV6-6 and TRBJ1-5, with TRBD1 identical over 9 bases. Unmatched junction bases numbered 8, after V lost 6 bases and J lost 5 bases. The CDR3 is made up of 15 amino acids. The germline gives CDR1 MNHNY, CDR2 SVGAGI (reference sequence). The CDR3 nucleotides are TGTGCCAGCAGACCCCGACAGGGGGGCGATCAGCCCCAGCATTTT. Its translation is CASRPRQGGDQPQHF.

This clone was seen repeatedly, ten times or more. The chain combines TRBV2 with TRBJ1-5; 8 bases fit TRBD1. This CDR3 has 14 residues. Germline V gene lookup returns CDR1 SNHLY and CDR2 FYNNEI. V dropped 6 bases and J dropped 12; count of bases not matched to a gene: 13. The CDR3 sequence: CASSPVPGGELQHF. In nucleotides, the CDR3 is TGTGCCAGCAGCCCCGTGCCAGGGGGCGAGCTCCAGCATTTT.

There are many counts of this clone. The chain joins TRBV28 to TRBJ2-3; TRBD2 matches at 14 bases. CDR1 is MDHEN, CDR2 SYDVKM, per germline. V gave up 6 bases and J gave up 5 bases; unmatched junction bases: 10. CDR3 size: 17 residues. CDR3 sequence: CASRPLGTSGRGDTQYF. The DNA for the CDR3 is TGTGCCAGCAGACCTCTCGGGACTAGCGGGAGAGGAGATACGCAGTATTTT.

This clone was observed many times. DNA of the CDR3: TGTGCCAGTAGGAACCGGGACAGCTTCTATGGCTACACCTTC. Translating gives CASRNRDSFYGYTF. The chain combines TRBV19 with TRBJ1-2, with 7 bases identical to TRBD1. Germline CDR1 reads LNHDA; CDR2 reads SQIVND (reference sequence). The CDR3 is 14 residues long. The trim removed 6 bases at V and 4 bases at J, leaving 8 bases unmatched. Filled out from reference TRBV19 and TRBJ1-2, the complete variable domain reads DGGITQSPKYLFRKEGQNVTLSCEQNLNHDAMYWYRQDPGQGLRLIYYSQIVNDFQKGDIAEGYSVSREKKESFPLTVTSAQKNPTAFYLCASRNRDSFYGYTFGSGTRLTVV.

This clone showed up many times. The chain recombines TRBV7-2 with TRBJ1-2; 10 bases line up with TRBD1. CDR1 and CDR2 (germline): SGHTA, FQGNSA. The CDR3 is 15 residues long. Trimming cost V 5 bases and J 7 bases; bases outside gene matches: 10. The chain's CDR3 is CASSPRTTGGFGYTF. The DNA of the CDR3 is TGTGCCAGCAGCCCCCGCACGACAGGGGGCTTTGGCTACACCTTC.

The table lists this clone with many counts. DNA for the CDR3: TGTGCCAGCAGCTTAAAACCAGGCGATCTCGATGAGCAGTTCTTC. This gives the protein CASSLKPGDLDEQFF. The chain recombines TRBV7-9 with TRBJ2-1, with unresolved D. This CDR3 region has 15 residues. Trimming left V 2 bases short and J 8 bases short, with 16 bases between. Germline CDR1 SEHNR, CDR2 FQNEAQ (reference sequence).

This clone was observed at least ten times. The chain is built from TRBV27 and TRBJ2-7; 8 bases are shared with TRBD2. The CDR3 totals 17 residues. Germline V gene lookup returns CDR1 MNHEY and CDR2 SMNVEV (reference sequence). The ends lost 1 base at V and 0 bases at J; junction bases unmatched: 8. The CDR3 sequence is CASSLFGGGRSSYEQYF. The CDR3 DNA sequence: TGTGCCAGCAGTTTATTTGGCGGGGGGAGAAGCTCCTACGAGCAGTACTTC.

This clone was seen at least ten times. The CDR3, as DNA: TGTGCCAGCAGCCGTTCGAGCTTACTAGCCAAAAACATTCAGTACTTC. This codes for CASSRSSLLAKNIQYF. V usage is TRBV14 and J usage is TRBJ2-4; D is unresolved. Trimming cost V 4 bases and J 0 bases, with 13 bases left between them. The germline V gene encodes CDR1 SGHDN and CDR2 FVKESK. This CDR3 is built from 16 residues. The full variable domain, in which reference TRBV14 and TRBJ2-4 provide the parts outside the CDR3, is EAGVTQFPSHSVIEKGQTVTLRCDPISGHDNLYWYRRVMGKEIKFLLHFVKESKQDESGMPNNRFLAERTGGTYSTLKVQPAELEDSGVYFCASSRSSLLAKNIQYFGAGTRLSVL.

This clone has at least ten counts. The chain joins TRBV28 to TRBJ1-4, with D tentatively TRBD1 (5 bases). CDR1 is MDHEN and CDR2 is SYDVKM in the germline V gene. CDR3 size: 12 residues. Written as DNA, the CDR3 is TGTGCAGCAGGGCGGAGGGATGAAAAACTGTTTTTT. Its translation: CAAGRRDEKLFF.

This clone has ten or more counts. The rearrangement joins TRBV27 to TRBJ2-3; TRBD2 is a possible D gene (5 bases). There are 15 residues in the CDR3. Trimming took off 6 bases at V and 4 bases at J, with 17 bases between the two ends. In germline, CDR1 is MNHEY, CDR2 SMNVEV (reference sequence). CDR3 region: CASRNLKSGADTQYF. Written as DNA, the CDR3 is TGTGCCAGCAGGAATCTAAAGTCCGGGGCAGATACGCAGTATTTT.

This clone appeared many times. The J gene is TRBJ2-3, the V gene TRBV5-4; TRBD2 might be the D (6 bases). The length of the CDR3 is 16 residues. The ends were cut back, 4 bases at V and 2 bases at J, with 17 bases in the middle. The germline V gene encodes CDR1 SGHNT and CDR2 YYREEE (reference sequence). Written as DNA, the CDR3 is TGTGCCAGCAGCCCCAAGTCTAGCGCCTACACAGATACGCAGTATTTT. It yields the protein CASSPKSSAYTDTQYF.

Many counts were recorded for this clone. The V and J genes are TRBV4-1 and TRBJ2-1, with 10 bases identical to TRBD2. Unmatched junction bases numbered 8, after V lost 5 bases and J lost 7 bases. Per the germline V gene, CDR1 is MGHRA and CDR2 is YSYEKL. The CDR3 totals 15 residues. CDR3 DNA: TGCGCCAGCAGCGTGCTAGCGGGAGTCTTTAATGAGCAGTTCTTC. Translating it yields CASSVLAGVFNEQFF.

In this sample, this clone turned up many times. The rearrangement uses TRBV11-1 and TRBJ2-1; the D gene is possibly TRBD1 (5 bases). Germline CDR1 and CDR2: SGHAT and FQDESV (reference sequence). The CDR3 runs 13 residues. V shed 7 bases and J shed 5 bases, with 12 bases lying between them. CDR3 in amino acids: CASTLGPNNEQFF. The CDR3 nucleotides read TGTGCCAGCACCCTGGGGCCAAACAATGAGCAGTTCTTC.

The table lists this clone with many counts. This rearrangement joins TRBV9 to TRBJ1-1; possible D gene TRBD1, 5 bases. Between the trimmed V and J ends, which lost 4 bases and 5 bases, there was a span of 18 bases. There are 15 residues in the CDR3. Germline values: CDR1 SGDLS, CDR2 YYNGEE. The CDR3, as DNA: TGTGCCAGCAGCCCCTCTTATTTTGGGGGGACTGAAGCTTTCTTT. Its protein is CASSPSYFGGTEAFF. The full variable domain, its missing parts supplied by reference TRBV9 and TRBJ1-1, is DSGVTQTPKHLITATGQRVTLRCSPRSGDLSVYWYQQSLDQGLQFLIQYYNGEERAKGNILERFSAQQFPDLHSELNLSSLELGDSALYFCASSPSYFGGTEAFFGQGTRLTVV.

This clone came up many times. The rearrangement joins TRBV5-8 to TRBJ1-5; D is uncertain. The germline CDR1 and CDR2 sequences are SGHTS and YDEGEE. V was cut by 1 base and J by 0 bases, with 14 bases left in between. CDR3 length: 17 amino acids. The CDR3 reads CASSLSPEIYSNQPQHF. CDR3 bases: TGTGCCAGCAGCTTGTCGCCGGAGATCTATAGCAATCAGCCCCAGCATTTT.

This clone appeared many times. This chain uses TRBV5-1 with TRBJ1-1, with D unresolved. CDR1 is SGHRS, CDR2 YFSETQ, per germline. V was trimmed by 4 bases and J by 0 bases, leaving 16 bases between them. CDR3 length: 16 amino acids. The CDR3 nucleotides are TGCGCCAGCAGCCAGCAGACGGGAGAAATGAACACTGAAGCTTTCTTT. It is translated as CASSQQTGEMNTEAFF.

This clone was seen many times. The CDR3 loop is CASSLGTSGADGELFF. CDR3 DNA sequence: TGTGCCAGCAGCCTGGGGACTAGCGGAGCGGACGGGGAGCTGTTTTTT. The chain carries TRBV7-7 and TRBJ2-2; 11 positions match TRBD2. J gave up 7 bases and V 5 bases, and 9 bases lay outside the gene matches. Per the germline V gene, CDR1 is SSHAT and CDR2 is FNYEAQ (reference sequence). The CDR3 runs 16 residues.

This clone has ten or more counts. This sequence joins TRBV28 and TRBJ1-5; 10 nucleotides align to TRBD1. The germline V gene encodes CDR1 MDHEN and CDR2 SYDVKM. The junction had 5 bases not matched to a gene; V was cut back by 4 bases and J by 2 bases. The CDR3 runs 16 residues. In DNA form, the CDR3 reads TGTGCCAGCAGTTCCCCCGGGACAGGGGGCAATCAGCCCCAGCATTTT. Its protein product is CASSSPGTGGNQPQHF.

This clone was seen many times. The rearrangement links TRBV18 to TRBJ2-7, with TRBD1 identical over 10 bases. The CDR3 sequence is 15 residues long. From germline, CDR1 is KGHSH and CDR2 LQKENI. Trimming at V came to 3 bases and at J to 3 bases, leaving 5 bases not matched to a gene. CDR3 amino acids: CASSPATGGNYEQYF. The CDR3 nucleotides read TGTGCCAGCTCACCCGCGACAGGGGGCAACTACGAGCAGTACTTC.

This clone was seen many times. V is TRBV29-1 and J is TRBJ1-2; TRBD1 matches 10 bases. The CDR3 sequence is 14 residues long. With V trimmed by 2 bases and J by 4 bases, 4 bases remained unmatched. Germline values: CDR1 SQVTM, CDR2 ANQGSEA. This CDR3 is CSVEKDRGSYGYTF. The DNA for the CDR3 is TGCAGCGTTGAAAAGGACAGGGGGAGCTATGGCTACACCTTC. The variable domain in full, with the rest retrieved from reference TRBV29-1 and TRBJ1-2, is SAVISQKPSRDICQRGTSLTIQCQVDSQVTMMFWYRQQPGQSLTLIATANQGSEATYESGFVIDKFPISRPNLTFSTLTVSNMSPEDSSIYLCSVEKDRGSYGYTFGSGTRLTVV.

At least ten counts were recorded for this clone. V usage is TRBV6-1 and J usage is TRBJ1-1; the D gene is possibly TRBD1 (6 bases). Between the trimmed V and J ends, which lost 7 bases and 0 bases, there was a span of 9 bases. CDR3 length: 13 amino acids. The germline CDR1 and CDR2 sequences are MNHNS and SASEGT. CDR3 loop: CASTRTVNTEAFF. CDR3 DNA sequence: TGTGCCAGCACCCGGACAGTGAACACTGAAGCTTTCTTT.

The chain is built from TRBV28 and TRBJ2-5, with TRBD2 matching 14 bases. Near its end, the DNA agrees better with TRBJ2-7, so the J call may be wrong. Germline CDR1 and CDR2: MDHEN and SYDVKM. The CDR3 is 15 amino acids. CDR3 nucleotide sequence: TGTGCCAGCGGGACTAGCGGGAGTCTGCCCTACGAGCAGTACTTC. Encoded protein: CASGTSGSLPYEQYF.

This clone occurred many times. The genes are TRBV6-1 and TRBJ2-7; TRBD2 is a possible D gene (5 bases). Between the trimmed V and J ends, which lost 6 bases and 4 bases, there was a span of 16 bases. Germline-derived CDR1 and CDR2 are MNHNS and SASEGT. CDR3 size: 14 residues. CDR3 bases: TGTGCCAGCAGCGTCGGCGGGTTCCCGTACGAGCAGTACTTC. It translates to CASSVGGFPYEQYF.

This clone was recorded many times. The chain combines TRBV5-1 with TRBJ1-1; the D gene is possibly TRBD1 (5 bases). Trimming took 4 bases from V and 7 from J, leaving 8 bases between them. The CDR3 loop spans 11 amino acids. CDR1 is SGHRS, CDR2 YFSETQ, per germline. CDR3 DNA sequence: TGCGCCAGCAGCCGGGGGGGTGAAGCTTTCTTT. It encodes CASSRGGEAFF.

The rearrangement joins TRBV6-1 to TRBJ1-2, with TRBD1 matching over 8 bases. Germline V gene sequence: CDR1 MNHNS, CDR2 SASEGT. The CDR3 has 13 residues. V shed 6 bases, J shed 4 bases, and the junction held 4 bases outside the gene matches. CDR3 in amino acids: CASSLDRVYGYTF. The CDR3 DNA reads as TGTGCCAGCAGCTTGGACAGGGTCTATGGCTACACCTTC.